The 3 T cell receptor beta chains below were found in one sample sequenced in a study of blood T cell repertoires in COVID-19. Clones were sequenced by immunoSEQ multiplex PCR, and TCRdb holds only the in-frame ones, with some missing. The sample contains 200,000 to 300,000 clones, around nine tenths of which appear only once. Sequences were obtained from PBMCs or T cells enriched from blood (not recorded which). The receptors shown here come from a woman under 30 who had recovered from COVID-19.

This chain joins TRBV5-1 and TRBJ2-3; 8 bases are shared with TRBD2. The germline V gene encodes CDR1 SGHRS and CDR2 YFSETQ. V was clipped by 2 bases and J by 4 bases; unmatched bases: 3. CDR3 size: 14 residues. CDR3 coding DNA: TGCGCCAGCAGCTTAGCGGGAGACGCAGATACGCAGTATTTT. Translated, it gives CASSLAGDADTQYF.

The rearrangement uses TRBV10-1 and TRBJ2-1; D unclear. Trimming took off 3 bases at V and 8 bases at J, with 11 bases between the two ends. The CDR3 consists of 13 residues. Germline CDR1 is WNHNN and CDR2 is SYGVQD (reference sequence). The DNA of the CDR3 is TGCGCCAGCAGTGAAACGATCTCGGATGAGCAGTTCTTC. Amino acid sequence: CASSETISDEQFF.

This clone was counted a single time. The chain is built from TRBV4-1 and TRBJ2-7, with 12 bases lining up with TRBD2. The V segment lost 1 base and the J segment 2 bases; nucleotides outside the gene matches: 6. Germline lookup yields CDR1 MGHRA and CDR2 YSYEKL. CDR3 length equals 17 residues. The CDR3 DNA sequence: TGCGCCAGCAGCCAAGCTCGTCTAGCGGGAGGGGCCTACGAGCAGTACTTC. This sequence encodes CASSQARLAGGAYEQYF.